Sequencing of this T cell receptor beta chain was carried out in a study of blood T cell repertoires in COVID-19. As for the study in general: The United States, Italy and Spain supplied acute and convalescent COVID-19 samples.

All enrollees were roughly 18 to 100 years old and from about 25 US areas. Recovery among Cohort 3 donors was established by two negative PCRs, clearance, or symptom resolution. Repertoires were generated with immunoSEQ multiplex PCR, while TCRdb's copy carries only in-frame clones and drops some. The sample yields about 140,000 clones, approximately 79% seen once. CDR1 and CDR2 (germline): SGHNT, YENEEA. The CDR3 sequence is 15 residues long. Trimming removed 1 base from V and 8 bases from J; junction bases left unmatched: 6. The specimen was PBMCs or T cells enriched from blood (not recorded which). This receptor was obtained from a woman aged 45 to 65 who had recovered from COVID-19. This rearrangement joins TRBV11-3 to TRBJ1-4; 8 bases align to TRBD1. The CDR3 sequence: CASSLGGQGNEKLFF. The CDR3 bases are TGTGCCAGCAGCTTAGGTGGACAGGGAAACGAAAAACTGTTTTTT.